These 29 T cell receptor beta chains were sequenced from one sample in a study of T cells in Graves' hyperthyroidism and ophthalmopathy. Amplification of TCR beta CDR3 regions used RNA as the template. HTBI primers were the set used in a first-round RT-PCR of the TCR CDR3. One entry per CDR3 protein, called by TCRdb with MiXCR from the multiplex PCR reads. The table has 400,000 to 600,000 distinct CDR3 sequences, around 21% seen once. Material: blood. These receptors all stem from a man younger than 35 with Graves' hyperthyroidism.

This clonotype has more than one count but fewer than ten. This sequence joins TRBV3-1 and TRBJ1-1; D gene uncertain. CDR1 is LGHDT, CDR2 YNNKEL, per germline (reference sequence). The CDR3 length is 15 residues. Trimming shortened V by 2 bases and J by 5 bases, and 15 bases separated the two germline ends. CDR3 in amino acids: CASSQLRGRRTEAFF. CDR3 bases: TGTGCCAGCAGCCAACTCCGCGGGAGGCGGACTGAAGCTTTCTTT. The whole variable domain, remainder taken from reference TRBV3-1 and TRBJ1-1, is DTAVSQTPKYLVTQMGNDKSIKCEQNLGHDTMYWYKQDSKKFLKIMFSYNNKELIINETVPNRFSPKSPDKAHLNLHINSLELGDSAVYFCASSQLRGRRTEAFFGQGTRLTVV.

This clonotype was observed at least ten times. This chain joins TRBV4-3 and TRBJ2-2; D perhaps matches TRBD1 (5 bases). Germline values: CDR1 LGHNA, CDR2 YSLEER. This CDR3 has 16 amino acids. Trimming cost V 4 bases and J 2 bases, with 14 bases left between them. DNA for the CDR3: TGCGCCAGCAGCCCTCCGTTGGGGCCAAACACCGGGGAGCTGTTTTTT. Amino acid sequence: CASSPPLGPNTGELFF.

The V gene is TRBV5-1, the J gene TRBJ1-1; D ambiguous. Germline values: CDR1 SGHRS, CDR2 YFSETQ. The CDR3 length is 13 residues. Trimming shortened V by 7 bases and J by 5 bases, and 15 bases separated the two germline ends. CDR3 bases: TGCGCCAGCCACAATATCCCGATAACTGAAGCTTTCTTT. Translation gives CASHNIPITEAFF.

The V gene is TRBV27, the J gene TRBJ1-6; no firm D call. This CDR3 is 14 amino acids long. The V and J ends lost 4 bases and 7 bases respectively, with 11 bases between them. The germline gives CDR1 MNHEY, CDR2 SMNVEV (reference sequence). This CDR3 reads CASSSPPENSPLHF. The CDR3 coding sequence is TGTGCCAGCAGTTCCCCACCGGAGAATTCACCCCTCCACTTT.

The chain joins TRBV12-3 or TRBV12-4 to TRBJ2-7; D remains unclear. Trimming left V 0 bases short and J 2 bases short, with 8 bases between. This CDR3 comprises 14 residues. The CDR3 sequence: CASSLALETYEQYF. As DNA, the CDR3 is TGTGCCAGCAGTTTAGCACTGGAGACCTACGAGCAGTACTTC.

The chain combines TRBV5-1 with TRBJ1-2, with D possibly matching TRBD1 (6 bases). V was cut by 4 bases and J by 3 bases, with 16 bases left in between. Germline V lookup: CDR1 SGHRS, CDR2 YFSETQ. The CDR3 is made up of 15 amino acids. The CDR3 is CASSTLQGSDYGYTF. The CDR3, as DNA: TGCGCCAGCAGCACCCTACAGGGAAGCGACTATGGCTACACCTTC.

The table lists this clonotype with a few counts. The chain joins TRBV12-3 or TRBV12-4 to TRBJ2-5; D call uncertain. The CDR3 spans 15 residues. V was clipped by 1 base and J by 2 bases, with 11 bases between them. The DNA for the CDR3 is TGTGCCAGCAGTTTAGTCCCACGTCCACAAGAGACCCAGTACTTC. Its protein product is CASSLVPRPQETQYF.

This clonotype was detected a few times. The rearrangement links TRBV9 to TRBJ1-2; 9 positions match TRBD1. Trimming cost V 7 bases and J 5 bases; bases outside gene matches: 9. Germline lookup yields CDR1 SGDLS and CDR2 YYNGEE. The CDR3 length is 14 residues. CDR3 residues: CASGSDRGGYGYTF. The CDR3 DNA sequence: TGTGCCAGCGGATCGGACAGGGGAGGTTATGGCTACACCTTC.

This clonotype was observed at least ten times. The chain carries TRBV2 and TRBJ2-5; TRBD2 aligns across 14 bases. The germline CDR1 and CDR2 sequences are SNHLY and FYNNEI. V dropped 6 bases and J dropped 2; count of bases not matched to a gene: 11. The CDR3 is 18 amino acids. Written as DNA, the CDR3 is TGTGCCAGCAGCTCCGGACTAGCGGGGGGCCTTGGGCAAGAGACCCAGTACTTC. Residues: CASSSGLAGGLGQETQYF.

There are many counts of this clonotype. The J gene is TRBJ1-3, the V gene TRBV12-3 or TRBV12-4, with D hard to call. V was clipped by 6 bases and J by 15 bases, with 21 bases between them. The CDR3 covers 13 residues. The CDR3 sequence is CASSHSSSALPYF. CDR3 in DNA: TGTGCCAGCAGCCACTCTTCATCCGCCCTCCCATATTTT.

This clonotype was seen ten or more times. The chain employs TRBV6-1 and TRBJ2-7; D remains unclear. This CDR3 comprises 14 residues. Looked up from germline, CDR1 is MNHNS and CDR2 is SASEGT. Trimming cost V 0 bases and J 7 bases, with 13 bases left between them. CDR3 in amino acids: CASSEAYQIGEQYF. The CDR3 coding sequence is TGTGCCAGCAGTGAAGCCTACCAAATAGGGGAGCAGTACTTC.

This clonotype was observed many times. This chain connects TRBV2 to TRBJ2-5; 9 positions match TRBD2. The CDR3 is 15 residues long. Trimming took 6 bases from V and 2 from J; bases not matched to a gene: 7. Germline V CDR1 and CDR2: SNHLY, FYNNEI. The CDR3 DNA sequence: TGTGCCAGCAGACTCCCGGGACTAGCTCAAGAGACCCAGTACTTC. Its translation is CASRLPGLAQETQYF.

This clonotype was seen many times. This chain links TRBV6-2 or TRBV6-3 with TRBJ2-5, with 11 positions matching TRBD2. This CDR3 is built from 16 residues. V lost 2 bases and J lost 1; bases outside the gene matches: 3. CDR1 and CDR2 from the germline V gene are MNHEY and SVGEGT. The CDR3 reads CASSYRLAGLQETQYF. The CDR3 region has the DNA TGTGCCAGCAGTTACCGACTAGCGGGGCTCCAAGAGACCCAGTACTTC.

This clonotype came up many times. CDR3 in amino acids: CASRPPVWLKGYTF. As DNA, the CDR3 is TGTGCCAGCAGACCGCCCGTCTGGTTGAAGGGCTACACCTTC. The chain links TRBV6-5 to TRBJ1-2; D is unclear. This CDR3 has 14 residues. Trimming left V 6 bases short and J 8 bases short, with 19 bases between. Germline CDR1 is MNHEY and CDR2 is SVGAGI.

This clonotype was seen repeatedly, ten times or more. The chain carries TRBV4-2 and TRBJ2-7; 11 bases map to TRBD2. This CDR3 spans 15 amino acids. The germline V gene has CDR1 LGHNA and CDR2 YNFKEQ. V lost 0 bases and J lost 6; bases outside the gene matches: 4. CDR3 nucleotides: TGTGCCAGCAGCCAAGATAATAGCGGGGGGGCCGAGCAGTACTTC. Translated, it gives CASSQDNSGGAEQYF.

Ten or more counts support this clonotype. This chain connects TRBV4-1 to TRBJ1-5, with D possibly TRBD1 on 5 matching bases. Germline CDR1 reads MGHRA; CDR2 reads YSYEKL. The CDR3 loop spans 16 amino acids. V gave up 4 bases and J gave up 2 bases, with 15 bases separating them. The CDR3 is CASSPREVGGNQPQHF. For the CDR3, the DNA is TGCGCCAGCAGCCCCCGAGAGGTGGGGGGCAATCAGCCCCAGCATTTT.

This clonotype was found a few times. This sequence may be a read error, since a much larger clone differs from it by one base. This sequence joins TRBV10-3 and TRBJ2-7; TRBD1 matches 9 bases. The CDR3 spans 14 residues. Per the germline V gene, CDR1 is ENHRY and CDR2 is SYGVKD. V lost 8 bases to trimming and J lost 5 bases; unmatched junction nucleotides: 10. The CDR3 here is CAICNRGLPDEQYF. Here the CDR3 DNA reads TGTGCCATCTGTAACAGGGGGCTACCGGACGAGCAGTACTTC.

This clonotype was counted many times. The CDR3, as DNA: TGCAGTGCTAGAGACCCGACTAGCGCCTCCTACGAGCAGTACTTC. It yields the protein CSARDPTSASYEQYF. The rearrangement links TRBV20-1 to TRBJ2-7; TRBD2 agrees at 8 bases. With V trimmed by 0 bases and J by 0 bases, 4 bases remained unmatched. Germline assignment: CDR1 DFQATT and CDR2 SNEGSKA (reference sequence). This CDR3 has 15 residues.

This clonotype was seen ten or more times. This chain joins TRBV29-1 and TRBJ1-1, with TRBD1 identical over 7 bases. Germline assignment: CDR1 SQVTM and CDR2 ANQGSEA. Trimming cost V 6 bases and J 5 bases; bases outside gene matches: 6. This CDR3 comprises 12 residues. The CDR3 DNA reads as TGCAGCGTACCGACAGGGTCAACTGAAGCTTTCTTT. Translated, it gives CSVPTGSTEAFF.

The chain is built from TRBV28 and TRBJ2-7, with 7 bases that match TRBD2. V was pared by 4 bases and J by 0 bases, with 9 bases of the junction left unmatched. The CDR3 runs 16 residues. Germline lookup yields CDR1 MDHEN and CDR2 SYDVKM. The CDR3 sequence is CASSSPGQRDSYEQYF. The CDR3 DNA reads TGTGCCAGCAGTTCCCCGGGGCAGCGGGACTCCTACGAGCAGTACTTC.

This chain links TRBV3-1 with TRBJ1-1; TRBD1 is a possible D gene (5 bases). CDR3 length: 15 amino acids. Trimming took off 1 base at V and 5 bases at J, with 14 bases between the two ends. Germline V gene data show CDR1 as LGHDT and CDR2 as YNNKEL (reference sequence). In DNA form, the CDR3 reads TGTGCCAGCAGCCAAGTAGGTCAGGGCTGGACTGAAGCTTTCTTT. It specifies CASSQVGQGWTEAFF.

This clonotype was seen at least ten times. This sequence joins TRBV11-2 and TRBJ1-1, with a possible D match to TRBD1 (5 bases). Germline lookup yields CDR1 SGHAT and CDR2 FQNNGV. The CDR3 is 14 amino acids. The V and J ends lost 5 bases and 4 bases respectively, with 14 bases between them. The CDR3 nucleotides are TGTGCCAGCAGCCGGTGGCAGGGCAGCACTGAAGCTTTCTTT. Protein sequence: CASSRWQGSTEAFF.

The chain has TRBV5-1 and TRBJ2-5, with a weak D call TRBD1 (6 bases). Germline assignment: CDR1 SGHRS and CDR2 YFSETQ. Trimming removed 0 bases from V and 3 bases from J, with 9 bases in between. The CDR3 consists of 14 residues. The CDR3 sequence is CASSLGTAKETQYF. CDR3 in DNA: TGCGCCAGCAGCTTGGGGACAGCTAAAGAGACCCAGTACTTC. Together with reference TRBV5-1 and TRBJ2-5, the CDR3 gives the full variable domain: KAGVTQTPRYLIKTRGQQVTLSCSPISGHRSVSWYQQTPGQGLQFLFEYFSETQRNKGNFPGRFSGRQFSNSRSEMNVSTLELGDSALYLCASSLGTAKETQYFGPGTRLLVL.

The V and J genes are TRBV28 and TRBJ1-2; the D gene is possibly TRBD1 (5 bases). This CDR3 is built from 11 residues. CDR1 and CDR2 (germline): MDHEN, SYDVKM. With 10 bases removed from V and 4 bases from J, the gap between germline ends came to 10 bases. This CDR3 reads CAIQGRYGYTF. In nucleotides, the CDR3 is TGTGCCATCCAGGGCCGCTATGGCTACACCTTC.

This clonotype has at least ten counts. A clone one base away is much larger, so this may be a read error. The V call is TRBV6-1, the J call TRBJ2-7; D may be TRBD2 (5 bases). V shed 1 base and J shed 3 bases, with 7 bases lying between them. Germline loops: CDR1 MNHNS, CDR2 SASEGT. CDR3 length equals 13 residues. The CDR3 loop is CASSEERGYEQYF. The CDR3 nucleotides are TGTGCCAGCAGTGAAGAACGGGGCTACGAGCAGTACTTC.

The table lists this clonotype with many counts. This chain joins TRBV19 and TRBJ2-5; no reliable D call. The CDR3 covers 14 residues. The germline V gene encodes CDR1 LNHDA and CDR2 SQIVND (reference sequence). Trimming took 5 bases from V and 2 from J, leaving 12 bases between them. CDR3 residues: CASSFRTEQETQYF. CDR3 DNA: TGTGCCAGTAGTTTTCGGACGGAACAAGAGACCCAGTACTTC. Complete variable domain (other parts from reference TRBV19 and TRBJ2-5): DGGITQSPKYLFRKEGQNVTLSCEQNLNHDAMYWYRQDPGQGLRLIYYSQIVNDFQKGDIAEGYSVSREKKESFPLTVTSAQKNPTAFYLCASSFRTEQETQYFGPGTRLLVL.

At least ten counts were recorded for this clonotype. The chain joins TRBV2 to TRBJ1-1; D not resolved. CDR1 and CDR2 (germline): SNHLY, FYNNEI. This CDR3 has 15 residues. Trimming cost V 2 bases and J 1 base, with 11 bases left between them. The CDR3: CASSETATENTEAFF. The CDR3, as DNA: TGTGCCAGCAGTGAAACAGCAACAGAGAACACTGAAGCTTTCTTT.

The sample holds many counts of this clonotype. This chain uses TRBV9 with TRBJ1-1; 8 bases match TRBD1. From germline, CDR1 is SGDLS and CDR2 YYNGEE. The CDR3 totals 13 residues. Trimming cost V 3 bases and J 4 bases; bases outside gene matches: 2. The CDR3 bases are TGTGCCAGCAGCGAGACAGGGGCCACTGAAGCTTTCTTT. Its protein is CASSETGATEAFF. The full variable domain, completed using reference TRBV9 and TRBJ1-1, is DSGVTQTPKHLITATGQRVTLRCSPRSGDLSVYWYQQSLDQGLQFLIQYYNGEERAKGNILERFSAQQFPDLHSELNLSSLELGDSALYFCASSETGATEAFFGQGTRLTVV.

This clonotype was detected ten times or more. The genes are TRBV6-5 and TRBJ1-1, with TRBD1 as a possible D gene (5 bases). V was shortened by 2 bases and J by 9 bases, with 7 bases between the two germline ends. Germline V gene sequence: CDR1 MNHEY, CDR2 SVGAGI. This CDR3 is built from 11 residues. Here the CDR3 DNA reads TGTGCCAGCAGTTACGGGGGGAAAGCTTTCTTT. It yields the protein CASSYGGKAFF.